This TCR beta chain originates from a study of control samples from healthy donors and cancer patients. Some clones are missing from TCRdb's copy, which holds only in-frame ones; the method was immunoSEQ multiplex PCR. The data contain 70,000 to 85,000 clones, roughly 91% of them singletons. Sample: blood. This clonotype was obtained from a man aged 50-60 years in good health.

The DNA of the CDR3 is TGCGCCAGCACCCTCGGCGCGGGGGAGCAAGAGACCCAGTACTTC. This sequence encodes CASTLGAGEQETQYF. The chain has TRBV10-2 and TRBJ2-5; 7 positions match TRBD2. V shed 7 bases, J shed 2 bases, and the junction held 10 bases outside the gene matches. The CDR3 has 15 amino acids. Germline V gives CDR1 WSHSY, CDR2 SAAADI.